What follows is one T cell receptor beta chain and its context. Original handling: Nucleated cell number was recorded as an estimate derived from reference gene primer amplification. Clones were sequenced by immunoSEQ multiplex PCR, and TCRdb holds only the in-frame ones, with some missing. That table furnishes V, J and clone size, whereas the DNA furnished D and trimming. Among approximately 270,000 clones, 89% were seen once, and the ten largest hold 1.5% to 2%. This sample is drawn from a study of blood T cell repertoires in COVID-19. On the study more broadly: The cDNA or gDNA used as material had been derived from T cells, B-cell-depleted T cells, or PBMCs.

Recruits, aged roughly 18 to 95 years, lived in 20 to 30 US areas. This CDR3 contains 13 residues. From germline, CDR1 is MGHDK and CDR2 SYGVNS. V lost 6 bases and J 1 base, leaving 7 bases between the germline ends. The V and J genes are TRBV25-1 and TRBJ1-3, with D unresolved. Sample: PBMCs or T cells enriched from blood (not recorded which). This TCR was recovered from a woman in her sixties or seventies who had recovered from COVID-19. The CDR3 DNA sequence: TGTGCCAGCAGATATAATTCTGGAAACACCATATATTTT. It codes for CASRYNSGNTIYF.